The source of this TCR beta chain is a study of blood T cells in healthy people across ages. The individuals who served as donors were healthy Caucasians living in Russia, aged about 6 to 90. Samples each yielded at least 5.5 micrograms of total RNA. On this clonotype: Its cognate antigen is unknown.

Germline V gene sequence: CDR1 MNHEY, CDR2 SVGEGT. This CDR3 has 17 amino acids. Overall study findings and caveats: A strong correlation was found between TCR beta diversity and the percentage of naive T cells.

The use of a sample-barcoded 5' primer and a J-beta primer mix characterized a second PCR of roughly 7 to 12 cycles. CDR3-containing paired-end reads numbering at least 2.5 million came from each sample. TCRdb reprocessed the 5' RACE reads via MiXCR and lists one record per CDR3 protein. The repertoire consists of approximately 810,000 distinct CDR3 sequences, with under 35% occurring once and the leading ten covering roughly a sixth. This TCR was recovered from an elderly woman in good health. The sample taken for sequencing was blood. This chain joins TRBV6-2 or TRBV6-3 and TRBJ2-4, with TRBD2 identical over 9 bases. The J call is in doubt because the DNA end fits TRBJ2-7 better. CDR3 bases: TGTGCCAGCAGTTACCGAGCGGGGGGTTATCTCTCCTACGAGCAGTACTTC. Translating it yields CASSYRAGGYLSYEQYF.